Listed here is a single T cell receptor (beta chain). This entry comes from a study of CD8 T cells in Susac syndrome. Random hexamers primed reverse transcription of about 0.5 to 1 ug RNA. immunoSEQ multiplex PCR amplified TCR beta CDR3 across 54 Vbeta, 13 Jbeta. MiXCR, applied by TCRdb to the immunoSEQ multiplex PCR reads, yields one record per CDR3 protein. The table lists some 160,000 distinct CDR3 sequences, 85% to 95% of them singletons, with less than 0.2% in the top ten. The multiple sclerosis control cohort comprised treatment-naive individuals presenting with stable or active relapsing-remitting disease. While CD8+ and CD4+ T cells were isolated negatively, TEMRA cells were enriched by FACS. Germline trimming cut 5 bases from V and 2 bases from J; bases unmatched to any gene: 11. CDR3 length equals 17 residues. Looked up from germline, CDR1 is MNHEY and CDR2 is SMNVEV (reference sequence).

The receptor was isolated from a human donor with multiple sclerosis. V and J are TRBV27 and TRBJ2-7; 11 bases are shared with TRBD2. The material sequenced was CD8+ T cells from PBMCs. CDR3 in amino acids: CASSRLAGGRFTYEQYF. The CDR3 nucleotides are TGTGCCAGCAGTCGCCTAGCGGGGGGACGATTCACCTACGAGCAGTACTTC.